This T cell receptor (beta chain) was sequenced during a study of human T cells and chemical hapten exposure. Time point meaning: patch test 1, 2 weeks after DPC sensitization. Treatment described: therapeutic diphenylcyclopropenone sensitization with weekly scalp DPC. This clonotype was observed many times. The antigen remains undetermined. Germline CDR1 is SGHVS and CDR2 is FQNEAQ. The CDR3 length is 12 residues. Trimming shortened V by 1 base and J by 14 bases, and 13 bases separated the two germline ends. TCRdb reprocessed the RACE reads via MiXCR and lists one record per CDR3 protein. The data hold approximately 110,000 distinct CDR3 sequences, with 11% observed a single time. General observations from the study: Given that the donors had alopecia, their immune response may differ from that seen in healthy people.

The clonotype originates from a woman in her thirties or forties with alopecia areata. Some clones in this sample may be carry-over from other donors' samples. The chain recombines TRBV7-8 with TRBJ2-3, with D perhaps TRBD1 (5 bases). Source: whole blood, taken in connection with sensitization to the hapten diphenylcyclopropenone (DPC). CDR3 DNA sequence: TGTGCCAGCAGCTTAGGGGTCTATGGGGCGTATTTT. Residues: CASSLGVYGAYF.